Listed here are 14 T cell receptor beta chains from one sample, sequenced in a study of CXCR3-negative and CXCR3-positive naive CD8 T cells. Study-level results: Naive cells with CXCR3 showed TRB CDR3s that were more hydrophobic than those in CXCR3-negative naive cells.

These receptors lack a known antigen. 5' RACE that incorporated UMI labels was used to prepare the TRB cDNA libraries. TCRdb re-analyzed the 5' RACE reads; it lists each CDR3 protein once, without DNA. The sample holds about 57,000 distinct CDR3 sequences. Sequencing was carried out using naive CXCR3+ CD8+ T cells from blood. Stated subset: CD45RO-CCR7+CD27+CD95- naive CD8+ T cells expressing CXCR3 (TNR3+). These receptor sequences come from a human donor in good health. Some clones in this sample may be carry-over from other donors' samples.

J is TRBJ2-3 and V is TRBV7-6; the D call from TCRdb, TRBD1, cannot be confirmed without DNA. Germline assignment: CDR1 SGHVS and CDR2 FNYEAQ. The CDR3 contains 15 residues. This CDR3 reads CASSLAGGPTDTQYF. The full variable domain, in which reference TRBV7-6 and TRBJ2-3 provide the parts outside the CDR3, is GAGVSQSPRYKVTKRGQDVALRCDPISGHVSLYWYRQALGQGPEFLTYFNYEAQQDKSGLPNDRFSAERPEGSISTLTIQRTEQRDSAMYRCASSLAGGPTDTQYFGPGTRLTVL.

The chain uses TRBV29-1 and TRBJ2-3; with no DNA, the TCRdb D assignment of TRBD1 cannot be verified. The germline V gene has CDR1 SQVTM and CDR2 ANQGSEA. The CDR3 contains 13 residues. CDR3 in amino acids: CSASGGRADTQYF.

CDR3 amino acids: CASSQGGGYEQYF. The rearrangement joins TRBV4-2 to TRBJ2-7. The CDR3 length is 13 residues. Germline-derived CDR1 and CDR2 are LGHNA and YNFKEQ.

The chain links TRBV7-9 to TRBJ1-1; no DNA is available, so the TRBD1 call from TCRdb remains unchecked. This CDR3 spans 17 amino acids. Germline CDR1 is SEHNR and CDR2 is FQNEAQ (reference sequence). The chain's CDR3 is CASSPLRTGGEWTEAFF.

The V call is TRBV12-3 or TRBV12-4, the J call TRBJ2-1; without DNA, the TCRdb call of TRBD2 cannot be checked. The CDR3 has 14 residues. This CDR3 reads CASSLAGGALEQFF.

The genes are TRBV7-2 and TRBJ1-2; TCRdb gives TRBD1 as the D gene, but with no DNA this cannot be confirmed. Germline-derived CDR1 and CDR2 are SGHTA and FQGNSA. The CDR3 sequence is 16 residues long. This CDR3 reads CASSFIRVRSNYGYTF.

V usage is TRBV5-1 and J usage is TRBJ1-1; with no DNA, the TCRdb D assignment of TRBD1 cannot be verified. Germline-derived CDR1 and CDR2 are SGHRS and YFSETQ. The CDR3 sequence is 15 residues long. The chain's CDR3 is CASSDSPGLNTEAFF.

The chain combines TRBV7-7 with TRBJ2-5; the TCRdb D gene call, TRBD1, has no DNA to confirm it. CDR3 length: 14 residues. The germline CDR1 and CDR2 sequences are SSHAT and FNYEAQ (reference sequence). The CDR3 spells CASSLGQGQETQYF.

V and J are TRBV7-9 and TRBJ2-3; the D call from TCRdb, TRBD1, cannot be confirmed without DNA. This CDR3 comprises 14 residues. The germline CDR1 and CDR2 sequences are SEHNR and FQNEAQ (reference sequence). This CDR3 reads CASSLRQGIDTQYF.

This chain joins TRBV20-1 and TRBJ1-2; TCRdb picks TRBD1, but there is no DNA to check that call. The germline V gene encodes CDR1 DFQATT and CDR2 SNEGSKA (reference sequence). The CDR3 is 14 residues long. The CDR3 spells CSGEQGLRGYGYTF.

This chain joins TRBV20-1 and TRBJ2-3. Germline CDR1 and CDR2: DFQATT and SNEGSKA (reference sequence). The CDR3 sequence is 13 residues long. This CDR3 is CSARLPNEDTQYF.

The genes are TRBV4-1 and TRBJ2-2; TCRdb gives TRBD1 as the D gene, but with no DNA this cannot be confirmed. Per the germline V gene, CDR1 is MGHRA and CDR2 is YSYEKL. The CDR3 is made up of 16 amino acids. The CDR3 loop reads CASRPQGAGDTGELFF.

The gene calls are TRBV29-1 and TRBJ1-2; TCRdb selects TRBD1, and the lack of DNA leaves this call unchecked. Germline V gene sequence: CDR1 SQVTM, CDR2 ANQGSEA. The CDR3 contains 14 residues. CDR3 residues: CSVEGQGTSYGYTF.

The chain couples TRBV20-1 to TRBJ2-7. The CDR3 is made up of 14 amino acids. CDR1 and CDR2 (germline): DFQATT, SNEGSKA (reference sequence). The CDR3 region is CSARDQGSAYEQYF.